The next 12 T cell receptor beta chains were all read from a single sample in a study of T-cell reconstitution after alpha-beta-depleted transplantation in children (dated by TCRdb to the mid-2010s). Library prep was done by PCR. Sequencing was carried out with an Illumina HiSeq 2500. Molecular barcoding was employed in the preparation of TCR libraries, with unique molecular identifiers being used to normalize TCRbeta repertoire quantification. In-frame beta chains were kept once TCRdb had trimmed the public reads at Q25 with fastp and called clones with MiXCR. Rows are combined by CDR3 protein, so each entry shows the most common genes and DNA. For this sample the table gives around 370,000 distinct CDR3 sequences, of which under 20% were detected only once. The ten biggest clones cover approximately 38% of the sample. The treatment or condition label of this sample denotes: allogeneic hematopoietic cell transplantation with graft depleted of TCRalphabeta T cells and CD19 B cells.

Here the sequenced sample was PBMCs, mostly from graft donor cells, taken 360 days after TCRalphabeta/CD19-depleted stem cell transplant. The receptor source for this set is a male patient aged 2-9 years who had a stem cell transplant for acute lymphoblastic leukemia, so the T cells may come from the graft donor.

This clonotype was detected once. V and J are TRBV7-9 and TRBJ1-2; D perhaps matches TRBD1 (5 bases). This CDR3 is 14 amino acids long. V lost 4 bases and J lost 8, with 17 bases in between. The V gene's germline CDR1 is SEHNR and CDR2 FQNEAQ (reference sequence). CDR3: CASSSGGGDWGYTF. Here the CDR3 DNA reads TGTGCCAGCAGCTCTGGCGGCGGGGACTGGGGCTACACCTTC.

This clonotype has only a few counts. The rearrangement links TRBV9 to TRBJ2-2; no firm D call. Germline V gene data show CDR1 as SGDLS and CDR2 as YYNGEE. Trimming cost V 0 bases and J 1 base, with 4 bases left between them. The CDR3 spans 14 residues. The CDR3 here is CASSVGRNTGELFF. CDR3 coding DNA: TGTGCCAGCAGCGTAGGCAGGAACACCGGGGAGCTGTTTTTT.

This clonotype was seen at least ten times. The chain combines TRBV20-1 with TRBJ2-2, with 7 positions matching TRBD2. The CDR3 sequence is 14 residues long. CDR1 and CDR2 from the germline V gene are DFQATT and SNEGSKA (reference sequence). The CDR3, as DNA: TGCAGAGTTTCGGGGGGTCTGGGCTCCGGGGAGCTGTTTTTT. Protein product: CRVSGGLGSGELFF.

This clonotype was counted a few times. The chain employs TRBV28 and TRBJ2-5; D unclear. The CDR3 sequence is 15 residues long. V lost 5 bases and J 1 base, leaving 14 bases between the germline ends. CDR1 is MDHEN, CDR2 SYDVKM, per germline. Here the CDR3 reads CASSILGRIQETQYF. The CDR3, as DNA: TGTGCCAGCAGTATTCTAGGACGGATCCAAGAGACCCAGTACTTC. The entire variable domain, with the rest obtained from reference TRBV28 and TRBJ2-5, is as follows: DVKVTQSSRYLVKRTGEKVFLECVQDMDHENMFWYRQDPGLGLRLIYFSYDVKMKEKGDIPEGYSVSREKKERFSLILESASTNQTSMYLCASSILGRIQETQYFGPGTRLLVL.

The chain joins TRBV3-1 to TRBJ2-1; TRBD2 matches at 10 bases. Germline V gives CDR1 LGHDT, CDR2 YNNKEL (reference sequence). V lost 4 bases to trimming and J lost 4 bases; unmatched junction nucleotides: 4. The CDR3 has 15 residues. CDR3 sequence: CASSRVAGGYNEQFF. The CDR3 bases are TGTGCCAGCAGCCGGGTAGCGGGAGGATACAATGAGCAGTTCTTC.

This chain uses TRBV7-6 with TRBJ2-7; the match to TRBD1 covers 10 bases. The CDR3 runs to 14 residues. V lost 1 base and J lost 6; bases outside the gene matches: 3. Looked up from germline, CDR1 is SGHVS and CDR2 is FNYEAQ. CDR3 DNA: TGTGCCAGCAGCTTAGAGGGACAGGGGATCGAGCAGTACTTC. Its translation: CASSLEGQGIEQYF.

This clonotype has more than one count but fewer than ten. The V call is TRBV28, the J call TRBJ2-1; D is unclear. Trimming removed 3 bases from V and 10 bases from J, with 13 bases in between. This CDR3 is 13 amino acids long. Germline lookup yields CDR1 MDHEN and CDR2 SYDVKM. The CDR3 bases are TGTGCCAGCAGTTTCGGCCCAGCTGGAGAGCAGTTCTTC. Translating it yields CASSFGPAGEQFF.

The V and J genes are TRBV12-3 or TRBV12-4 and TRBJ2-3, with TRBD1 matching over 9 bases. The CDR3 extends over 16 amino acids. Trimming cost V 6 bases and J 6 bases; bases outside gene matches: 13. The CDR3 here is CASRPATGGFVDTQYF. Written as DNA, the CDR3 is TGTGCCAGCAGGCCGGCCACAGGGGGCTTCGTCGATACGCAGTATTTT.

V gene TRBV7-2 combines with J gene TRBJ2-7; TRBD2 might be the D (5 bases). Germline loops: CDR1 SGHTA, CDR2 FQGNSA. Trimming took off 5 bases at V and 4 bases at J, with 30 bases between the two ends. CDR3 length equals 19 residues. In nucleotides, the CDR3 is TGTGCCAGCAGCCCCTCAATACCCCAACGTTCGTGGGGAGCGTACGAGCAGTACTTC. This gives the protein CASSPSIPQRSWGAYEQYF.

This clonotype has only a few counts. This sequence joins TRBV7-6 and TRBJ2-7; TRBD1 might be the D (11 bases). CDR1 and CDR2 from the germline V gene are SGHVS and FNYEAQ. The V and J ends lost 1 base and 5 bases respectively, with 33 bases between them. The CDR3 has 21 amino acids. CDR3 region: CASSLVDRGLSSGGPGDEQYF. The DNA of the CDR3 is TGTGCCAGCAGCTTAGTGGACAGGGGGCTGTCTAGCGGGGGCCCGGGGGACGAGCAGTACTTC.

This clonotype was counted at least ten times. The V call is TRBV3-1, the J call TRBJ1-1; D uncertain. V was cut by 2 bases and J by 11 bases, with 15 bases left in between. Germline V gives CDR1 LGHDT, CDR2 YNNKEL (reference sequence). The CDR3 length is 13 residues. CDR3 sequence (DNA): TGTGCCAGCAGCCAAAAGATGGCCGAAGGGGCTTTCTTT. Amino acid sequence: CASSQKMAEGAFF. The whole variable domain, remainder taken from reference TRBV3-1 and TRBJ1-1, is DTAVSQTPKYLVTQMGNDKSIKCEQNLGHDTMYWYKQDSKKFLKIMFSYNNKELIINETVPNRFSPKSPDKAHLNLHINSLELGDSAVYFCASSQKMAEGAFFGQGTRLTVV.

The chain combines TRBV27 with TRBJ2-7; tentatively, D is TRBD2 (6 bases). Germline CDR1 MNHEY, CDR2 SMNVEV (reference sequence). The CDR3 extends over 14 amino acids. Trimming shortened V by 2 bases and J by 5 bases, and 13 bases separated the two germline ends. The CDR3: CASSLGGQGHEQYF. The CDR3 nucleotides are TGTGCCAGCAGTTTAGGAGGGCAGGGACACGAGCAGTACTTC.